Presented here are 10 T cell receptor beta chains from one specimen sequenced in a study of shared clonotypes between healthy human individuals. This table comes from immunoSEQ multiplex PCR, and its TCRdb copy is limited to in-frame clones, with some not included. The top ten clones hold 0.37% of a sample with approximately 2,300,000 clones, roughly 92% of them seen once. Material for sequencing was naive CD4+ T cells from PBMCs. This sample's subset: CD45RA+ positively selected. These receptors were taken from a man aged 18 to 35 in good health. Some clones in this sample may be carry-over from other donors' samples.

The chain combines TRBV28 with TRBJ1-5; tentatively, D is TRBD1 (6 bases). The germline V and J ends were trimmed by 7 bases and 7 bases, with 17 bases remaining between them. CDR1 MDHEN and CDR2 SYDVKM come from the germline V gene. The CDR3 has 14 residues. The CDR3 here is CASTTRRGVQPQHF. CDR3 nucleotides: TGTGCCAGCACCACCAGAAGGGGGGTGCAGCCCCAGCATTTT.

Details on this clone: The identical CDR3 is also encoded by other nucleotide sequences in the sample. The DNA of the CDR3 is TGTGCCAGCAGCGTAGATGGGGTAAGCACAGATACGCAGTATTTT. This encodes CASSVDGVSTDTQYF. V gene TRBV9 combines with J gene TRBJ2-3; the D is unclear. This CDR3 spans 15 amino acids. Germline V gene data show CDR1 as SGDLS and CDR2 as YYNGEE. Trimming cost V 0 bases and J 0 bases, with 8 bases left between them.

This chain connects TRBV5-6 to TRBJ1-3; D unclear. Germline V lookup: CDR1 SGHDT, CDR2 YYEEEE. The V end lost 3 bases, the J end lost 0 bases, and 13 bases lay between the germline ends. CDR3 length: 16 amino acids. CDR3 nucleotides: TGTGCCAGCAGCTGGACGGACGGCTACTCTGGAAACACCATATATTTT. Encoded protein: CASSWTDGYSGNTIYF.

The chain couples TRBV9 to TRBJ1-5; a weak D match, TRBD1 (6 bases). Germline V gene lookup returns CDR1 SGDLS and CDR2 YYNGEE. This CDR3 region has 15 residues. Trimming shortened V by 4 bases and J by 5 bases, and 16 bases separated the two germline ends. CDR3 sequence: CASSPHGGPHQPQHF. The DNA of the CDR3 is TGTGCCAGCAGCCCCCACGGGGGGCCGCATCAGCCCCAGCATTTT.

On this clone: Compared with germline, one end of the junction differs, possibly owing to a read error. This rearrangement joins TRBV5-1 to TRBJ1-3, with TRBD1 as a possible D gene (6 bases). Germline CDR1 reads SGHRS; CDR2 reads YFSETQ. The CDR3 spans 13 residues. DNA of the CDR3: TGTGCCAGCAGCTCGGACAGATCCTACACCATATATTTT. It yields the protein CASSSDRSYTIYF.

The chain employs TRBV25-1 and TRBJ1-2; 7 bases map to TRBD1. The CDR3 covers 15 residues. Germline V CDR1 and CDR2: MGHDK, SYGVNS. The V and J ends lost 8 bases and 0 bases, in that order; junction bases with no gene match: 9. The CDR3 region has the DNA TGTGCCAGCCAAGCAACAGGGGCCCCTAACTATGGCTACACCTTC. Translation: CASQATGAPNYGYTF.

This rearrangement joins TRBV28 to TRBJ2-7, with D possibly matching TRBD2 (6 bases). This CDR3 spans 15 amino acids. The V end was cut by 1 base, the J end by 9 bases, with 19 bases between. Germline CDR1 is MDHEN and CDR2 is SYDVKM. In nucleotides, the CDR3 is TGTGCCAGCAGTTTATTAAAGGGTTCTAGGAGGGGGCAGTACTTC. Amino acids: CASSLLKGSRRGQYF. Variable domain in full (rest from reference TRBV28 and TRBJ2-7): DVKVTQSSRYLVKRTGEKVFLECVQDMDHENMFWYRQDPGLGLRLIYFSYDVKMKEKGDIPEGYSVSREKKERFSLILESASTNQTSMYLCASSLLKGSRRGQYFGPGTRLTVT.

The V gene is TRBV10-1, the J gene TRBJ1-1, with D perhaps TRBD1 (5 bases). Trimming cost V 6 bases and J 4 bases, with 9 bases left between them. The CDR3 is 12 amino acids. The germline CDR1 and CDR2 sequences are WNHNN and SYGVQD (reference sequence). The CDR3 DNA is TGCGCCAGCAGCCGGGGGACCACTGAAGCTTTCTTT. It encodes CASSRGTTEAFF.

This clone came up a few times. This sequence joins TRBV5-6 and TRBJ1-2; 7 positions agree with TRBD1. The CDR3 covers 13 residues. The V segment lost 4 bases and the J segment 7 bases; nucleotides outside the gene matches: 7. CDR1 is SGHDT, CDR2 YYEEEE, per germline. CDR3 sequence: CASSPDGDSGYTF. The CDR3 bases are TGTGCCAGCAGCCCGGACGGGGACAGTGGCTACACCTTC.

Comment on this clone: The same CDR3 also results from other DNA sequences found in this sample. The V call is TRBV18, the J call TRBJ1-1; D unresolved. CDR1 is KGHSH and CDR2 is LQKENI in the germline V gene. The length of the CDR3 is 12 residues. V lost 3 bases and J 1 base, leaving 3 bases between the germline ends. The DNA of the CDR3 is TGTGCCAGCTCACCCGGGAACACTGAAGCTTTCTTT. Protein sequence: CASSPGNTEAFF.